This T cell receptor (beta chain) is from a study of T-cell memory formation after mild COVID-19. Study-wide findings and caveats: CM and EM subsets held most contracting CD4+ clones; EMRA held CD8+ ones.

Each CDR3 protein gets one entry after TCRdb re-called the 5' RACE reads with MiXCR. The table records 300,000 to 400,000 distinct CDR3 sequences, about an eighth of them present only once. This clonotype was picked up many times. What it binds is unknown. This CDR3 contains 16 residues. Trimming cost V 4 bases and J 1 base; bases outside gene matches: 4. J is TRBJ2-2 and V is TRBV12-3 or TRBV12-4, with TRBD2 matching 9 bases. The sequence was collected from a man aged 18 to 35 who had mild COVID-19 (a few samples of this study predate the infection). Cell type and time point are not known. Sequencing was carried out using PBMCs or a T cell subset sorted from them (not recorded which). CDR3 sequence (DNA): TGTGCCAGCAGTTCCCTACTAGCGGGGAACACCGGGGAGCTGTTTTTT. This gives the protein CASSSLLAGNTGELFF.